This T cell receptor beta chain was sequenced during a study of early T cells in non-severe SARS-CoV-2 infection. In the study overall: Bulk RNA taken from unsorted whole blood was sequenced, leaving chains unpaired. General study findings and limits: VDJdb matching, biased toward anti-spike CD8 responses, missed private and CD4 specificities.

Germline CDR1 is SGHVS and CDR2 is FNYEAQ. The CDR3 loop spans 15 amino acids. V lost 1 base to trimming and J lost 3 bases, with 7 bases between them. Unique molecular identifiers were affixed to single, distinct cDNA molecules. TCRdb redid the calling of the 5' RACE reads with MiXCR, one entry per CDR3 protein. The table records about 69,000 distinct CDR3 sequences, approximately 10% of them present only once. This clonotype was seen a handful of times. Antigen: not known. V gene TRBV7-6 combines with J gene TRBJ2-6, with D unclear. This clonotype was obtained from an adult who was a healthcare worker with PCR-confirmed SARS-CoV-2 infection or an uninfected control (not recorded which). The specimen sequenced was whole blood. CDR3: CASSLGRGGANVLTF. The CDR3 bases are TGTGCCAGCAGCTTAGGACGAGGTGGGGCCAACGTCCTGACTTTC.